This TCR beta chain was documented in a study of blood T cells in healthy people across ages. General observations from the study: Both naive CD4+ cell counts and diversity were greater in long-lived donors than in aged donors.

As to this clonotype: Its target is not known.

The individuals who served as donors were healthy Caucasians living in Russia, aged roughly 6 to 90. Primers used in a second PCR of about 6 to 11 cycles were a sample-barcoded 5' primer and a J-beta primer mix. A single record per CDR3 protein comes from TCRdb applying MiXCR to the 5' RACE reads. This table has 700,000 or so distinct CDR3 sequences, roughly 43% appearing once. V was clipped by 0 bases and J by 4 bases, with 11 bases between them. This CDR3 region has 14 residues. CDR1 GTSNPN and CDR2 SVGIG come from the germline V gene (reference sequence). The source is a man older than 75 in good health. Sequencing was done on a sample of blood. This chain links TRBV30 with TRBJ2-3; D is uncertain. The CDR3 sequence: CAWSVGWGSDTQYF. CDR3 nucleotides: TGTGCCTGGAGTGTAGGCTGGGGTTCAGATACGCAGTATTTT. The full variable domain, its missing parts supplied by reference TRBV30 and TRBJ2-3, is SQTIHQWPATLVQPVGSPLSLECTVEGTSNPNLYWYRQAAGRGLQLLFYSVGIGQISSEVPQNLSASRPQDRQFILSSKKLLLSDSGFYLCAWSVGWGSDTQYFGPGTRLTVL.